The 7 T cell receptor beta chains presented below share a single source sample, sequenced in a study of blood T cell repertoires in COVID-19. The repertoire was sequenced with immunoSEQ multiplex PCR; TCRdb's copy has only in-frame clones and lacks some. Here the sample spans 250,000 to 300,000 clones, over 75% being singletons. Sequences were obtained from PBMCs or T cells enriched from blood (not recorded which). The receptors come from a woman in her twenties or thirties who had recovered from COVID-19.

The chain employs TRBV14 and TRBJ2-7; 8 bases are a match to TRBD1. CDR1 is SGHDN and CDR2 is FVKESK in the germline V gene. With 3 bases clipped from V and 6 bases from J, the junction kept 4 bases outside the gene matches. This CDR3 is built from 13 residues. The CDR3 protein is CASSHPDRGEQYF. CDR3 DNA: TGTGCCAGCAGCCACCCCGACAGGGGCGAGCAGTACTTC.

The chain has TRBV30 and TRBJ1-6, with TRBD1 identical over 8 bases. The CDR3 totals 16 residues. With 2 bases clipped from V and 7 bases from J, the junction kept 10 bases outside the gene matches. Germline CDR1 and CDR2: GTSNPN and SVGIG (reference sequence). The CDR3 protein is CAWSPLDRVQNSPLHF. DNA for the CDR3: TGTGCCTGGAGTCCGCTGGACAGGGTGCAGAATTCACCCCTCCACTTT.

J is TRBJ2-7 and V is TRBV18; D possibly corresponds to TRBD2 (8 bases). CDR3 length: 15 residues. Trimming stripped 0 bases from V and 5 bases from J, with 14 bases between. CDR1 and CDR2 (germline): KGHSH, LQKENI. The CDR3 loop reads CASSPPTGGGDEQYF. CDR3 DNA: TGTGCCAGCTCACCACCGACGGGAGGGGGCGACGAGCAGTACTTC.

This clone was picked up a small number of times. The V gene is TRBV5-5, the J gene TRBJ1-6, with 11 bases fitting TRBD1. Germline assignment: CDR1 SGHKS and CDR2 YYEKEE (reference sequence). J gave up 6 bases and V 4 bases, and 9 bases lay outside the gene matches. CDR3 length: 17 residues. CDR3 loop: CASSLRTGGLLNSPLHF. CDR3 coding DNA: TGTGCCAGCAGCCTACGGACAGGGGGCCTACTTAATTCACCCCTCCACTTT.

V gene TRBV7-9 combines with J gene TRBJ1-3, with 10 bases that match TRBD1. V shed 5 bases and J 4 bases; nucleotides not matched to a gene: 2. This CDR3 has 14 residues. In germline, CDR1 is SEHNR, CDR2 FQNEAQ (reference sequence). Here the CDR3 DNA reads TGTGCCAGCAGCAGGACAGGGGGAGGAAACACCATATATTTT. It translates to CASSRTGGGNTIYF. Drawing the rest from reference TRBV7-9 and TRBJ1-3, the complete variable domain is DTGVSQNPRHKITKRGQNVTFRCDPISEHNRLYWYRQTLGQGPEFLTYFQNEAQLEKSRLLSDRFSAERPKGSFSTLEIQRTEQGDSAMYLCASSRTGGGNTIYFGEGSWLTVV.

The chain is built from TRBV5-8 and TRBJ2-2; D not resolved. From germline, CDR1 is SGHTS and CDR2 YDEGEE. The CDR3 covers 16 residues. Trimming took 1 base from V and 0 from J, leaving 10 bases between them. CDR3 in DNA: TGTGCCAGCAGCTTGTGGCCGAATACGAACACCGGGGAGCTGTTTTTT. Residues: CASSLWPNTNTGELFF.

This clone was seen once. In DNA form, the CDR3 reads TGTGCCAGCAGCTCCGGACAGGAGCCTCGAGAGCAGTACTTC. It specifies CASSSGQEPREQYF. The gene calls are TRBV7-2 and TRBJ2-7, with TRBD1 matching 7 bases. V shed 4 bases and J 7 bases; nucleotides not matched to a gene: 10. The CDR3 consists of 14 residues. Germline V gene data show CDR1 as SGHTA and CDR2 as FQGNSA.